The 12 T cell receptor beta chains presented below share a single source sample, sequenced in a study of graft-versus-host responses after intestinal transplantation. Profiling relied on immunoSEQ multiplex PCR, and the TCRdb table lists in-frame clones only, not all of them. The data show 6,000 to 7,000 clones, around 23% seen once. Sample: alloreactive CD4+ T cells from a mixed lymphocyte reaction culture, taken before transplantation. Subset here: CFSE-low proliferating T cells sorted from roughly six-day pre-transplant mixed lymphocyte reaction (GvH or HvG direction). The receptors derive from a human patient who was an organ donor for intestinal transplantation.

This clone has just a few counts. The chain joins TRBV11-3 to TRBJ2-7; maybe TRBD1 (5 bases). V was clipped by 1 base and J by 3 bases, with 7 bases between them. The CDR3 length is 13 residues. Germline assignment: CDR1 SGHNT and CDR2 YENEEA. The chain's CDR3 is CASSLGRGYEQYF. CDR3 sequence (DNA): TGTGCCAGCAGCTTAGGAAGGGGCTACGAGCAGTACTTC. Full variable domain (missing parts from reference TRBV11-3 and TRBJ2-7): EAGVVQSPRYKIIEKKQPVAFWCNPISGHNTLYWYLQNLGQGPELLIRYENEEAVDDSQLPKDRFSAERLKGVDSTLKIQPAELGDSAVYLCASSLGRGYEQYFGPGTRLTVT.

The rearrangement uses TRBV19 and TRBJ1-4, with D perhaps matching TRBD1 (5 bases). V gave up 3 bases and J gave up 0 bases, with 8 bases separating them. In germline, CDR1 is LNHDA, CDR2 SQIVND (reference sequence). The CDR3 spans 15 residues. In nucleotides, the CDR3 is TGTGCCAGTAGTATGGGACCGGCAACTAATGAAAAACTGTTTTTT. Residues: CASSMGPATNEKLFF. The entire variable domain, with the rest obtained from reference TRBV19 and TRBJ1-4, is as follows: DGGITQSPKYLFRKEGQNVTLSCEQNLNHDAMYWYRQDPGQGLRLIYYSQIVNDFQKGDIAEGYSVSREKKESFPLTVTSAQKNPTAFYLCASSMGPATNEKLFFGSGTQLSVL.

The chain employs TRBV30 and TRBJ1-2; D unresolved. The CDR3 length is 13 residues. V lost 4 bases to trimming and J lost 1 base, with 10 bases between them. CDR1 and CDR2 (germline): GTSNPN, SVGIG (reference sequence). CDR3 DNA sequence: TGTGCCTGGACACCCGACGGTAACTATGGCTACACCTTC. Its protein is CAWTPDGNYGYTF.

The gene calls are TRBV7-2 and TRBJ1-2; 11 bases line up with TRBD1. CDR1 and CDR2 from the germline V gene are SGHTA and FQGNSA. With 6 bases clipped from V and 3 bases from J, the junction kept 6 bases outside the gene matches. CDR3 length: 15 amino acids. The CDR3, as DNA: TGTGCCAGCAGGGATCCGGGACAGGGGGACTATGGCTACACCTTC. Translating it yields CASRDPGQGDYGYTF.

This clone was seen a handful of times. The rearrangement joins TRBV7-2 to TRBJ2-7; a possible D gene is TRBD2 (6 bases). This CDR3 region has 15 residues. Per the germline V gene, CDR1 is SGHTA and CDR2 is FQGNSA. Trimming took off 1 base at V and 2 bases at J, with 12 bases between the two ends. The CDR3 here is CASSLVTGATYEQYF. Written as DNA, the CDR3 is TGTGCCAGCAGCTTAGTCACGGGAGCAACCTACGAGCAGTACTTC.

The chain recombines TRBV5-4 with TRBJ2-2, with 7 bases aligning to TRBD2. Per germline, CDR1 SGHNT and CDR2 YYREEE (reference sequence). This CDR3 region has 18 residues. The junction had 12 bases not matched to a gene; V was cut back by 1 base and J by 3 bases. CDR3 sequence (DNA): TGTGCCAGCAGCTTGCAGGTCTTGGCAGGGAGGGACACCGGGGAGCTGTTTTTT. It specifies CASSLQVLAGRDTGELFF.

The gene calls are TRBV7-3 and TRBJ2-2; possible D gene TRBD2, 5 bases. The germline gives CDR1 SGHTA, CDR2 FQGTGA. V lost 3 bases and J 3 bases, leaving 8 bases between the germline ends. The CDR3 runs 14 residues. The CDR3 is CASSFGVYTGELFF. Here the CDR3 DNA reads TGTGCCAGCAGCTTCGGGGTATACACCGGGGAGCTGTTTTTT.

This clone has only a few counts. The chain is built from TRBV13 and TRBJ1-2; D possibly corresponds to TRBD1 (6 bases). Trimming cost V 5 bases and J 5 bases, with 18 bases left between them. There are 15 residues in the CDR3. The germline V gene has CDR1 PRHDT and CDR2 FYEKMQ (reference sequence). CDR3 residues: CASSPDRSLWYGYTF. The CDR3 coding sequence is TGTGCCAGCAGCCCCGACAGGTCACTTTGGTATGGCTACACCTTC.

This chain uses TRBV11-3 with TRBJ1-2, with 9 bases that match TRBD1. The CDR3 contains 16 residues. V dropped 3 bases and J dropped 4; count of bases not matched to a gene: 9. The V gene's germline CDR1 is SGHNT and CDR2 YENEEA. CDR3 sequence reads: CASSFNFVDRGYGYTF. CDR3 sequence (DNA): TGTGCCAGCAGCTTTAATTTCGTGGACAGGGGCTATGGCTACACCTTC.

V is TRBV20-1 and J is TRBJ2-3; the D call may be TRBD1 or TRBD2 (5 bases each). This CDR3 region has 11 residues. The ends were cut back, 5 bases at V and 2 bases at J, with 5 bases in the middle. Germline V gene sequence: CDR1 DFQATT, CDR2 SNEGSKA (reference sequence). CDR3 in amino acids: CSAGTTDTQYF. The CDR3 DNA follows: TGCAGTGCTGGGACCACAGATACGCAGTATTTT.

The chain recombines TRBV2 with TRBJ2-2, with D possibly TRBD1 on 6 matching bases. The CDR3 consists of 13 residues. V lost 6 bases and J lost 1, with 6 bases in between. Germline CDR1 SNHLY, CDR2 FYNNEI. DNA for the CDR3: TGTGCCAGCAGGACAGGGAACACCGGGGAGCTGTTTTTT. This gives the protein CASRTGNTGELFF.

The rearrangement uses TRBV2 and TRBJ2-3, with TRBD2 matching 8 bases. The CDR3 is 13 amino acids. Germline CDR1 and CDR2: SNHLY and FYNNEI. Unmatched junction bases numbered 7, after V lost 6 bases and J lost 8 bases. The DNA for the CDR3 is TGTGCCAGCAGAGGGACTAGGGGGAGTACGCAGTATTTT. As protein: CASRGTRGSTQYF.